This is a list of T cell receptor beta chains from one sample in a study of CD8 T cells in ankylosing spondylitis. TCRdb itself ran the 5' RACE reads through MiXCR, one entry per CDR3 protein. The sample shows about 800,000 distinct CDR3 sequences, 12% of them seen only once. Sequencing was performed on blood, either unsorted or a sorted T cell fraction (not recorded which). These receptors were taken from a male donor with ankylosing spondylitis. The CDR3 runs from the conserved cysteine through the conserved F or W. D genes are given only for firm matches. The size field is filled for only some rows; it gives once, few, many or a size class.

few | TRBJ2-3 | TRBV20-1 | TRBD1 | CSAAPTGTDTQYF | TGCAGTGCTGCTCCGACAGGGACAGATACGCAGTATTTT
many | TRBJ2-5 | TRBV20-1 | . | CSARDRPPITWRQTQYF | TGCAGTGCTAGAGATCGACCACCGATTACTTGGAGGCAGACCCAGTACTTC
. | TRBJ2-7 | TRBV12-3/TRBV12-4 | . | CASSWTDAYEQYF | TGTGCCAGCAGTTGGACAGATGCCTACGAGCAGTACTTC
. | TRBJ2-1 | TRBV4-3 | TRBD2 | CASSPSGGGNSYNEQFF | TGCGCCAGCAGCCCATCGGGCGGGGGGAATTCCTACAATGAGCAGTTCTTC
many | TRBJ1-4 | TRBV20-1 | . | CSARDVRGGEKLFF | TGCAGTGCTAGAGATGTCAGGGGAGGCGAAAAACTGTTTTTT
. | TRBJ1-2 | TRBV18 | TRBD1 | CASSLGTGAGNYGYTF | TGTGCCAGCTCACTGGGGACAGGGGCCGGAAACTATGGCTACACCTTC
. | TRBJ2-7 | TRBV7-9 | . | CASSSDRNKPYEQYF | TGTGCCAGCAGCTCCGACAGGAATAAACCCTACGAGCAGTACTTC
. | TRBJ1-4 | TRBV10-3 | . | CAIAAVYNEKLFF | TGTGCCATCGCGGCAGTTTATAATGAAAAACTGTTTTTT
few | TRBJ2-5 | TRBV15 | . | CATQTAERAWRETQYF | TGTGCCACACAAACTGCCGAGCGCGCCTGGCGGGAGACCCAGTACTTC
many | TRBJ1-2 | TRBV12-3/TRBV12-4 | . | CASSPPGHLDYNYGYTF | TGTGCCAGCAGTCCACCGGGACACCTCGATTATAACTATGGCTACACCTTC
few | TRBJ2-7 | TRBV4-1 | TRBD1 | CASSRQRDRAYEQYF | TGCGCCAGCAGCAGACAACGGGACAGGGCCTACGAGCAGTACTTC
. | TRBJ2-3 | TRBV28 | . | CASSQLGQGATDTQYF | TGTGCCAGCAGCCAATTGGGCCAGGGCGCCACAGATACGCAGTATTTT
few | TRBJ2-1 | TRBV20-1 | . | CSARVRRDSYNEQFF | TGCAGTGCTAGAGTTCGAAGGGACTCCTACAATGAGCAGTTCTTC
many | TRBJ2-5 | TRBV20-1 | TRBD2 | CSARTGTNQETQYF | TGCAGTGCTAGAACCGGGACTAACCAAGAGACCCAGTACTTC
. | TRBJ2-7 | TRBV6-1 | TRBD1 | CASSEHATGGQREQYF | TGTGCCAGCAGTGAACATGCGACAGGGGGTCAGCGCGAGCAGTACTTC
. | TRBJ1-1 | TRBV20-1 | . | CSAAEPPDTEAFF | TGCAGTGCTGCTGAGCCCCCGGACACTGAAGCTTTCTTT
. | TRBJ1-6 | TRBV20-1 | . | CSASPRGPNSPLHF | TGCAGTGCCAGCCCCCGGGGACCTAATTCACCCCTCCACTTT
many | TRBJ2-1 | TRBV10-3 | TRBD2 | CAVRTSGSRDEQFF | TGTGCCGTCAGGACTAGCGGGAGTAGGGATGAGCAGTTCTTC
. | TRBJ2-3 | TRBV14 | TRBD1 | CASSQDRLTQYF | TGTGCCAGCAGCCAGGACAGGCTTACGCAGTATTTT
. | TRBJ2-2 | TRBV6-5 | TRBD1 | CASSYLGQFPNTGELFF | TGTGCCAGCAGTTACCTGGGACAGTTTCCTAACACCGGGGAGCTGTTTTTT
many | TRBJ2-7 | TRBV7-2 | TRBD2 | CASRIAGPSYEQYF | TGTGCCAGCAGGATAGCGGGTCCCTCCTACGAGCAGTACTTC
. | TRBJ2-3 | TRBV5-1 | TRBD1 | CASSLVGTGSSFTDTQYF | TGCGCCAGCAGCTTGGTGGGGACAGGGTCATCTTTCACAGATACGCAGTATTTT
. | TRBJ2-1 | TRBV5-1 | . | CASSRRAEYEQFF | TGCGCCAGCAGCCGGAGGGCCGAGTATGAGCAGTTCTTC
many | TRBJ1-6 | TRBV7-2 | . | CASSDVGPMNSPLHF | TGTGCCAGCAGCGACGTCGGGCCGATGAATTCACCCCTCCACTTT
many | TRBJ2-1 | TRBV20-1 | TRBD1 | CSARVRTGGTYNEQFF | TGCAGTGCTAGGGTTAGGACAGGGGGTACTTACAATGAGCAGTTCTTC
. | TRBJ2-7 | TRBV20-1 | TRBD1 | CSARDPGQGMNEQYF | TGCAGTGCTAGAGACCCGGGACAGGGTATGAACGAGCAGTACTTC
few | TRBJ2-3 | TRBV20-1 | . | CSARGGSRDTQYF | TGCAGTGCTAGGGGGGGTAGCCGGGATACGCAGTATTTT
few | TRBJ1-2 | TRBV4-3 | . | CASSQESGRGGYTF | TGCGCCAGCAGCCAAGAAAGTGGCCGAGGAGGCTACACCTTC
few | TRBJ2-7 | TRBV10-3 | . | CAISDVGDYEQYF | TGTGCCATCAGTGATGTGGGGGACTACGAGCAGTACTTC
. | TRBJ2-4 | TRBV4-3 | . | CASSQDTPLAKNIQYF | TGCGCCAGCAGCCAAGACACACCTCTAGCCAAAAACATTCAGTACTTC
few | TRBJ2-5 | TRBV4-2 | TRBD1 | CASSRRDRGETQYF | TGTGCCAGCAGCCGCAGGGACAGGGGGGAGACCCAGTACTTC
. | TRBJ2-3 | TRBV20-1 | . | CSARLGDTQYF | TGCAGTGCCCGGCTGGGAGATACGCAGTATTTT
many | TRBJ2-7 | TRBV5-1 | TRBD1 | CASSLRTGTGEQYF | TGCGCCAGCAGCTTAAGGACAGGGACGGGCGAGCAGTACTTC
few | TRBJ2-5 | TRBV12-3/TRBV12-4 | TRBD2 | CASSAQGRGAWETQYF | TGTGCCAGCAGTGCCCAGGGGCGGGGGGCCTGGGAGACCCAGTACTTC
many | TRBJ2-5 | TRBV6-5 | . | CASSYRDGETQYF | TGTGCCAGCAGTTACAGGGACGGAGAGACCCAGTACTTC
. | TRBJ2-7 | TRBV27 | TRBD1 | CASSRQRTGPYEQYF | TGTGCCAGCAGTCGGCAAAGGACAGGGCCCTACGAGCAGTACTTC
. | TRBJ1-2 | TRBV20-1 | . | CSARDWYRDSNYGYTF | TGCAGTGCTAGAGATTGGTACAGGGACTCTAACTATGGCTACACCTTC
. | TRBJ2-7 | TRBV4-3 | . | CASSQDLSRYSYEQYF | TGCGCCAGCAGCCAAGATTTAAGCAGATACTCCTACGAGCAGTACTTC
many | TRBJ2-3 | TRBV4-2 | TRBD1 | CASSRQTGQGINTDTQYF | TGTGCCAGCAGTCGCCAAACGGGACAGGGGATAAACACAGATACGCAGTATTTT
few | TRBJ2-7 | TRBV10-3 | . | CAIKDSSYEQYF | TGTGCCATCAAGGACAGTTCCTACGAGCAGTACTTC
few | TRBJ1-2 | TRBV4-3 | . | CASSQAEGSYGYTF | TGCGCCAGCAGCCAAGCTGAGGGGAGCTATGGCTACACCTTC
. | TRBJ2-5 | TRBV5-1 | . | CASSLGAGRYQETQYF | TGCGCCAGCAGCTTAGGGGCAGGGCGGTACCAAGAGACCCAGTACTTC
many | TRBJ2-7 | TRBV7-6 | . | CASSNAGPSYF | TGTGCCAGCAGCAACGCCGGGCCGTCGTACTTC
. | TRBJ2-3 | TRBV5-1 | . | CASSRDPWETDTQYF | TGCGCCAGCAGCCGGGACCCCTGGGAGACAGATACGCAGTATTTT
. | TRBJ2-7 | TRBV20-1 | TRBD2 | CSAWTSGNYEQYF | TGCAGTGCTTGGACTAGCGGGAACTACGAGCAGTACTTC
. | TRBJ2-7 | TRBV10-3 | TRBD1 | CAISSWTGQYEQYF | TGTGCCATCAGTAGCTGGACAGGACAATACGAGCAGTACTTC
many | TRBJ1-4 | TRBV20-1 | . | CSATGEKLFF | TGCAGTGCCACGGGTGAAAAACTGTTTTTT
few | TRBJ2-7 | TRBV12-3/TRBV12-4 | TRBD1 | CASSTSGTGDHEQYF | TGTGCCAGCAGTACTTCCGGGACAGGGGACCACGAGCAGTACTTC
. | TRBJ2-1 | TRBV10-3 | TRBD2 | CATRDVVGLAGENEQFF | TGTGCCACTAGGGACGTTGTTGGACTAGCGGGAGAAAATGAGCAGTTCTTC
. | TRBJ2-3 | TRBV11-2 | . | CASSLPSLALTTDTQYF | TGTGCCAGCAGCCTCCCCTCCCTAGCCCTCACCACAGATACGCAGTATTTT
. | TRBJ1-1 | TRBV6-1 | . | CATHPVGPNTEAFF | TGTGCCACCCATCCGGTCGGGCCGAACACTGAAGCTTTCTTT
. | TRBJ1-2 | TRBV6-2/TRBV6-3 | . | CASIAQGRDYGYTF | TGTGCCAGCATTGCACAGGGACGAGACTATGGCTACACCTTC
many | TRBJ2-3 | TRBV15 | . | CATSRDSMGNTQYF | TGTGCCACCAGCAGAGACAGTATGGGAAATACGCAGTATTTT
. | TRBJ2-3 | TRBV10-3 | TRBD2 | CAISEGTSGRSDTQYF | TGTGCCATCAGTGAGGGGACTAGCGGGAGGTCAGATACGCAGTATTTT
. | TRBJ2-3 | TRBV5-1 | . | CASSLATGGTDTQYF | TGCGCCAGCAGCTTGGCCACGGGAGGCACAGATACGCAGTATTTT